A selection of T cell receptor beta chains follows, all from one sample in a study of response to subunit inactivated influenza vaccine. TCRdb processed the RT-PCR reads anew with MiXCR; each CDR3 protein has one entry. The repertoire holds about 650,000 distinct CDR3 sequences, with approximately 14% as singletons. The sample here was PBMCs from blood, taken roughly 12 days after vaccination. These receptors all stem from a man aged 50-59 years who received an inactivated influenza vaccine. CDR3s include the opening cysteine and the closing phenylalanine or tryptophan. D genes are given only for firm matches. Clone sizes are given selectively: once, few, many, or a class where the clone is expanded.

TRBJ2-2	TRBV7-2	12	few	.	CAQRKNTGELFF	TGTGCCCAGAGGAAGAACACCGGGGAGCTGTTTTTT
TRBJ2-5	TRBV12-3/TRBV12-4	14	many	.	CASTPGAGRETQYF	TGTGCCAGCACCCCGGGGGCAGGGCGAGAGACCCAGTACTTC
TRBJ2-7	TRBV29-1	14	few	TRBD1	CSVELQGQGYEQYF	TGCAGCGTTGAGCTTCAGGGACAGGGGTACGAGCAGTACTTC
TRBJ1-5	TRBV30	13	few	.	CAWSVNHNQPQHF	TGTGCCTGGAGTGTTAACCACAATCAGCCCCAGCATTTT
TRBJ2-1	TRBV30	13	.	.	CAWSVLRGRGQFF	TGTGCCTGGAGTGTACTACGAGGGCGGGGGCAGTTCTTC
TRBJ1-2	TRBV12-3/TRBV12-4	19	.	.	CASSWSRRGIPLYNYGYTF	TGTGCCAGCAGTTGGTCCAGGAGGGGGATTCCTCTTTATAACTATGGCTACACCTTC
TRBJ1-1	TRBV10-2	13	.	.	CASSLSGRGEAFF	TGCGCCAGCAGTCTCTCCGGGCGCGGTGAAGCTTTCTTT
TRBJ2-7	TRBV13	16	.	.	CASSNARDGIWGEQYF	TGTGCCAGCAGCAACGCCAGGGACGGAATTTGGGGCGAGCAGTACTTC
TRBJ2-1	TRBV7-9	15	.	TRBD2	CASSPPGLAVNEQFF	TGTGCCAGCAGCCCACCCGGACTAGCGGTCAATGAGCAGTTCTTC
TRBJ2-3	TRBV20-1	13	many	.	CSARGDQTDTQYF	TGCAGTGCTAGAGGGGACCAGACAGATACGCAGTATTTT
TRBJ2-3	TRBV5-1	14	.	.	CASSLGIQSDTQYF	TGCGCCAGCAGCTTGGGTATCCAGTCAGATACGCAGTATTTT
TRBJ2-7	TRBV5-1	14	few	.	CASSHGDGSYEQYF	TGCGCCAGCAGCCACGGGGACGGCTCCTACGAGCAGTACTTC
TRBJ2-5	TRBV7-7	11	.	.	CASSSEGTQYF	TGTGCTAGCAGCTCCGAGGGGACCCAGTACTTC
TRBJ2-1	TRBV2	19	.	TRBD2	CTSSPVAGGLVGSYNEQFF	TGTACCAGCAGCCCTGTAGCGGGGGGGCTGGTAGGATCCTACAATGAGCAGTTCTTC
TRBJ2-7	TRBV6-2/TRBV6-3	13	.	.	CASSYGLVGEQYF	TGTGCCAGCAGTTACGGACTTGTCGGGGAGCAGTACTTC
TRBJ2-7	TRBV3-1	14	few	.	CASSHPQSSGEQYF	TGTGCCAGCAGCCACCCCCAAAGCTCTGGCGAGCAGTACTTC
TRBJ1-2	TRBV4-3	16	.	.	CASSQDSPAGTYGYTF	TGCGCCAGCAGCCAAGATAGTCCCGCAGGGACGTATGGCTACACCTTC
TRBJ2-2	TRBV28	16	few	.	CASSLGVYRVTGELFF	TGTGCCAGCAGTTTAGGGGTCTACAGGGTCACCGGGGAGCTGTTTTTT
TRBJ1-1	TRBV5-1	16	.	.	CASSLKMTEMNTEAFF	TGCGCCAGCAGCCTGAAAATGACAGAAATGAACACTGAAGCTTTCTTT
TRBJ2-5	TRBV20-1	14	.	.	CSARDQGSQETQYF	TGCAGTGCTAGAGATCAGGGGAGCCAAGAGACCCAGTACTTC
TRBJ1-2	TRBV7-8	16	.	TRBD1	CASSRDERQGGDGYTF	TGTGCCAGCAGCCGAGATGAGAGACAGGGAGGGGACGGCTACACCTTC
TRBJ2-5	TRBV24-1	16	medium-sized	.	CATSDIAGADGETQYF	TGTGCCACCAGTGATATAGCCGGGGCCGACGGGGAGACCCAGTACTTC
TRBJ2-7	TRBV5-1	14	.	.	CASRDLQDAYEQYF	TGCGCCAGCAGAGATCTACAGGATGCCTACGAGCAGTACTTC
TRBJ2-7	TRBV10-3	18	.	.	CAISEGGDVGGVSYEQYF	TGTGCCATCAGTGAGGGGGGAGACGTCGGAGGGGTCTCCTACGAGCAGTACTTC
TRBJ2-6	TRBV12-3/TRBV12-4	15	.	.	CASSFSVPGANVLTF	TGTGCCAGCAGTTTCAGCGTCCCTGGGGCCAACGTCCTGACTTTC
TRBJ1-4	TRBV2	15	.	TRBD1	CASSNTGTGVGKLFF	TGTGCCAGCAGTAACACCGGGACAGGGGTGGGAAAACTGTTTTTT
TRBJ2-3	TRBV5-1	14	many	TRBD1	CASSSDRGRGTQYF	TGCGCCAGCAGCTCGGACAGGGGGCGAGGTACGCAGTATTTT
TRBJ2-5	TRBV28	17	.	.	CASSPPPLLGVEETQYF	TGTGCCAGCAGCCCACCCCCCCTATTGGGAGTGGAAGAGACCCAGTACTTC
TRBJ2-1	TRBV12-3/TRBV12-4	16	.	.	CASTRGLGSSYNEQFF	TGTGCCAGCACCCGTGGACTTGGGAGCTCCTACAATGAGCAGTTCTTC
TRBJ2-3	TRBV5-1	15	few	.	CASSLGGSQGDTQYF	TGCGCCAGCAGCTTAGGGGGGTCCCAGGGCGATACGCAGTATTTT
TRBJ2-1	TRBV5-1	13	.	TRBD1	CASSPGQAEEQFF	TGCGCCAGCAGCCCGGGACAGGCTGAAGAGCAGTTCTTC
TRBJ2-7	TRBV10-3	14	few	.	CAISAQGRPYEQYF	TGTGCCATCAGTGCCCAGGGGAGGCCCTACGAGCAGTACTTC
TRBJ1-6	TRBV5-1	13	few	TRBD1	CASSFDRVSPLHF	TGCGCCAGCAGCTTCGACAGGGTTTCACCCCTCCACTTT
TRBJ2-7	TRBV5-1	16	few	TRBD2	CASSLGDLAGFYEQYF	TGCGCCAGCAGCTTGGGGGACCTAGCGGGATTCTACGAGCAGTACTTC
TRBJ2-5	TRBV7-2	14	.	TRBD1	CASSARQGGETQYF	TGTGCCAGCAGCGCTAGACAGGGTGGGGAGACCCAGTACTTC
TRBJ2-1	TRBV29-1	14	many	.	CSVERGAVYNEQFF	TGCAGCGTTGAAAGGGGGGCGGTGTACAATGAGCAGTTCTTC
TRBJ2-5	TRBV20-1	13	many	.	CSARGPEGETQYF	TGCAGTGCTCGAGGGCCAGAGGGAGAGACCCAGTACTTC
TRBJ2-1	TRBV12-3/TRBV12-4	11	few	.	CASRGANEQFF	TGTGCCAGCAGGGGGGCGAATGAGCAGTTCTTC
TRBJ2-5	TRBV27	15	.	.	CASSPLRDERETQYF	TGTGCCAGCAGTCCGTTGCGGGATGAGAGGGAGACCCAGTACTTC
TRBJ2-7	TRBV12-3/TRBV12-4	15	few	.	CASSLRDLDSYEQYF	TGTGCCAGCAGCCTGCGGGACCTCGACTCCTACGAGCAGTACTTC